This T cell receptor beta chain was sequenced in a study of blood T cell repertoires in COVID-19. Study-level background: Researchers got acute and convalescent COVID-19 samples from the United States, Italy and Spain. PBMCs, B-cell-depleted T cells, or T cells provided the cDNA or gDNA that made up the material.

Participants were aged roughly 18 to 95 years, lived in under 25 US areas, and enrolled virtually. What the recovered Cohort 3 donors had was two negative PCRs, clearance, or symptom resolution. Generated by immunoSEQ multiplex PCR, the TCRdb table keeps only in-frame clones and is missing some. Of around 380,000 clones listed, about 90% are singletons. Source material: PBMCs or T cells enriched from blood (not recorded which). The source is a man aged 25-45 years who had recovered from COVID-19.

CDR3 in DNA: TGTGCCAGCAGCGTAGGCAACAGCGGTAATGAAAAACTGTTTTTT. Translating it yields CASSVGNSGNEKLFF. The rearrangement links TRBV9 to TRBJ1-4; the D is unclear. Trimming took 0 bases from V and 4 from J, leaving 10 bases between them. The germline V gene encodes CDR1 SGDLS and CDR2 YYNGEE. The CDR3 consists of 15 residues.